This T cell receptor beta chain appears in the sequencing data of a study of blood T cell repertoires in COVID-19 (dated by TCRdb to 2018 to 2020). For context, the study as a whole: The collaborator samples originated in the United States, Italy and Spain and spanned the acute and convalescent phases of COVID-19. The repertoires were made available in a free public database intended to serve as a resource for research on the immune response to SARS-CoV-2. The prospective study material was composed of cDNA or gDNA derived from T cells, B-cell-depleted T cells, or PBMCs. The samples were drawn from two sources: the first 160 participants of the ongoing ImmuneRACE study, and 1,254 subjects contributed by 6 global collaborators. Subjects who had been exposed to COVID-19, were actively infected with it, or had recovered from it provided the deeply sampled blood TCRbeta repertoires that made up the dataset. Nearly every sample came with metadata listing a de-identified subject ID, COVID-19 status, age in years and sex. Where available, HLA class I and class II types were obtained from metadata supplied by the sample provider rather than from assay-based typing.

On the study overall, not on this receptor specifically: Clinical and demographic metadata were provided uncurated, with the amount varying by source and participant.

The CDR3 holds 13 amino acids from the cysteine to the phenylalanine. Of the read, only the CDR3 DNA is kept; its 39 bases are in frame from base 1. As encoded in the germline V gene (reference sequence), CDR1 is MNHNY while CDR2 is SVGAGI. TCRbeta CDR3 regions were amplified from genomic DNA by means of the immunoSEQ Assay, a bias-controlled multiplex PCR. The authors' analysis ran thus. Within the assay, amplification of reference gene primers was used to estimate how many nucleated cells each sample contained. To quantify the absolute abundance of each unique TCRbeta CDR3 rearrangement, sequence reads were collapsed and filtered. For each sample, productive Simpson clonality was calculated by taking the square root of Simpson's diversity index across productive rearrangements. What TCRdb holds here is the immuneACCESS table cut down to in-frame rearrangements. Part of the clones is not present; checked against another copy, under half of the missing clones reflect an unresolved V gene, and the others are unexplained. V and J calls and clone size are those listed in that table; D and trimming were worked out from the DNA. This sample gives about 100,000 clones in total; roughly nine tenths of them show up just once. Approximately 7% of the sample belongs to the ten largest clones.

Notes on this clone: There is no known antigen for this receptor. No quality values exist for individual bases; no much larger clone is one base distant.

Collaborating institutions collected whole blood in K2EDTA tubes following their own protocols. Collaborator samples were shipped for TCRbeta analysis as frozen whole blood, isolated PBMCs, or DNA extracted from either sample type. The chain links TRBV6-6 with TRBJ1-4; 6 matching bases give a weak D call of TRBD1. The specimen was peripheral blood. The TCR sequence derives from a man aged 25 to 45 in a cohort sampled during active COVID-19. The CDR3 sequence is CAHRDTRSEKLFF. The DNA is TGTGCACACCGGGACACCAGGAGTGAAAAACTGTTTTTT.